This T cell receptor beta chain derives from a study of Tregs in tolerant kidney transplant recipients. The CDR3 extends over 16 amino acids. CDR1 is SGHAT, CDR2 FQNNGV, per germline. The ends were cut back, 1 base at V and 0 bases at J, with 10 bases in the middle. Findings and limits, study-wide: Few patients were studied, so findings need validation in larger groups. No direct test of biological reproducibility was done here. Tregs expanded with activated donor B cells seemed most donor-specific.

This table comes from immunoSEQ multiplex PCR, and its TCRdb copy is limited to in-frame clones, with some not included. The sample contains approximately 65,000 clones, less than 90% of which appear only once. A word on this clone: What it recognizes is unknown.

Thawed PBMCs were FACS-sorted into unstimulated CD4+CD25+CD127- regulatory T cells, CD4+CD25- non-regulatory cells, CD4 and CD8 cells. The chain combines TRBV11-2 with TRBJ2-1, with TRBD2 as a possible D gene (6 bases). Material for sequencing was CD4+ T cells from blood. This receptor was obtained from a human donor in good health. The CDR3 spells CASSLVRGSSYNEQFF. DNA for the CDR3: TGTGCCAGCAGCTTAGTCCGGGGGAGCTCCTACAATGAGCAGTTCTTC.